A single sample is the source of the 11 T cell receptor beta chains below, sequenced in a study of cytomegalovirus exposure and HLA in healthy donors. Libraries were prepared by immunoSEQ multiplex PCR; TCRdb keeps only in-frame clonotypes and omits some of them. The sample lists hundreds of thousands of clones, roughly 83% occurring once. The sample was PBMCs. Receptors were obtained from a young woman in good health and CMV-seronegative.

The CDR3 coding sequence is TGTGCCAGCAGCCCCTCGGGGCCTCGTCTAGCCAAAAACATTCAGTACTTC. Its translation is CASSPSGPRLAKNIQYF. The rearrangement links TRBV5-6 to TRBJ2-4; D tentatively reads TRBD1 or TRBD2 (5 bases each). The CDR3 loop spans 17 amino acids. V was clipped by 4 bases and J by 0 bases, with 17 bases between them. CDR1 and CDR2 from the germline V gene are SGHDT and YYEEEE. The full variable domain, completed using reference TRBV5-6 and TRBJ2-4, is DAGVTQSPTHLIKTRGQQVTLRCSPKSGHDTVSWYQQALGQGPQFIFQYYEEEERQRGNFPDRFSGHQFPNYSSELNVNALLLGDSALYLCASSPSGPRLAKNIQYFGAGTRLSVL.

The chain uses TRBV6-5 and TRBJ1-6; D gene ambiguous. Germline V lookup: CDR1 MNHEY, CDR2 SVGAGI. The CDR3 consists of 13 residues. V was pared by 5 bases and J by 7 bases, with 9 bases between. The CDR3 loop is CASSPDWNSPLHF. CDR3 nucleotides: TGTGCCAGCAGTCCGGACTGGAATTCACCCCTCCACTTT.

The genes are TRBV5-6 and TRBJ2-1; no clear D. Between the trimmed V and J ends, which lost 2 bases and 8 bases, there was a span of 17 bases. Germline values: CDR1 SGHDT, CDR2 YYEEEE. This CDR3 is built from 15 residues. The chain's CDR3 is CASSFLSRPVDEQFF. The CDR3 coding sequence is TGTGCCAGCAGCTTCCTTAGCAGACCGGTGGATGAGCAGTTCTTC.

The chain links TRBV27 to TRBJ1-1; the D is unclear. The CDR3 consists of 13 residues. The germline V and J ends were trimmed by 2 bases and 4 bases, with 8 bases remaining between them. Germline values: CDR1 MNHEY, CDR2 SMNVEV (reference sequence). The CDR3 sequence: CASSLMVGTEAFF. As DNA, the CDR3 is TGTGCCAGCAGTTTAATGGTTGGCACTGAAGCTTTCTTT.

The chain is built from TRBV6-6 and TRBJ1-5; D is ambiguous. The V gene lost 2 bases and the J gene lost 3 bases, with 8 bases spanning the gap. The CDR3 is 14 residues long. Germline CDR1 MNHNY, CDR2 SVGAGI (reference sequence). CDR3 residues: CASSYGGHNQPQHF. The CDR3 DNA is TGTGCCAGCAGTTACGGAGGTCACAATCAGCCCCAGCATTTT.

The chain couples TRBV28 to TRBJ1-1; D not certain. Germline lookup yields CDR1 MDHEN and CDR2 SYDVKM. The CDR3 is made up of 12 amino acids. V shed 6 bases and J shed 11 bases, with 16 bases lying between them. CDR3 in amino acids: CASSSNLGWAFF. In nucleotides, the CDR3 is TGTGCCAGCAGCTCCAACCTCGGATGGGCTTTCTTT.

This rearrangement joins TRBV9 to TRBJ1-5; D gene unclear. V was shortened by 6 bases and J by 5 bases, with 12 bases between the two germline ends. The CDR3 consists of 13 residues. Germline CDR1 is SGDLS and CDR2 is YYNGEE. The CDR3 coding sequence is TGTGCCAGCAACTGGGGTAAGGATCAGCCCCAGCATTTT. Translated, it gives CASNWGKDQPQHF. Looking up the rest from reference TRBV9 and TRBJ1-5 gives the full variable domain: DSGVTQTPKHLITATGQRVTLRCSPRSGDLSVYWYQQSLDQGLQFLIQYYNGEERAKGNILERFSAQQFPDLHSELNLSSLELGDSALYFCASNWGKDQPQHFGDGTRLSIL.

The rearrangement joins TRBV18 to TRBJ2-1; D is perhaps TRBD1 or TRBD2 (5 bases each). Germline values: CDR1 KGHSH, CDR2 LQKENI. V lost 8 bases to trimming and J lost 5 bases, with 16 bases between them. The CDR3 length is 14 residues. CDR3 sequence: CASHFGDGNNEQFF. DNA for the CDR3: TGTGCCAGCCACTTTGGGGACGGAAACAATGAGCAGTTCTTC.

DNA of the CDR3: TGCGCCAGCATCGTACAGGGATCTAACACTGAAGCTTTCTTT. Translating gives CASIVQGSNTEAFF. V usage is TRBV23-1 and J usage is TRBJ1-1; D possibly corresponds to TRBD1 (6 bases). TRBV23-1 counts as an open reading frame of uncertain function. The CDR3 runs to 14 residues. The V gene lost 7 bases and the J gene lost 2 bases, with 14 bases spanning the gap.

This chain uses TRBV4-2 with TRBJ2-1; D gene ambiguous. This CDR3 is built from 16 residues. Germline V gene sequence: CDR1 LGHNA, CDR2 YNFKEQ. The ends were cut back, 6 bases at V and 3 bases at J, with 18 bases in the middle. This chain's CDR3 is CASSPTSVLGYNEQFF. DNA for the CDR3: TGTGCCAGCAGTCCGACCAGTGTACTGGGCTACAATGAGCAGTTCTTC.

This clone occurred once. The rearrangement joins TRBV11-2 to TRBJ2-7, with D uncertain. V was clipped by 5 bases and J by 0 bases, with 11 bases between them. The CDR3 has 14 residues. CDR1 is SGHAT, CDR2 FQNNGV, per germline. The DNA for the CDR3 is TGTGCCAGCAGCCTGGCCCCTAGCTCCTACGAGCAGTACTTC. This sequence encodes CASSLAPSSYEQYF.